This entry lists 12 T cell receptor beta chains sequenced from one sample in a study of cytomegalovirus exposure and HLA in healthy donors. PCR employed 60 Vbeta and 13 Jbeta primers. Profiling relied on immunoSEQ multiplex PCR, and the TCRdb table lists in-frame clones only, not all of them. The sample records some 130,000 clones, around four fifths being singletons. Input material: PBMCs. The receptors derive from a human donor in good health.

This clone was counted a few times. The rearrangement uses TRBV4-2 and TRBJ1-2, with TRBD1 as a possible D gene (6 bases). Trimming took 6 bases from V and 13 from J, leaving 15 bases between them. The CDR3 is 11 amino acids. Germline V CDR1 and CDR2: LGHNA, YNFKEQ. For the CDR3, the DNA is TGTGCCAGCAGTCCACAGGGAGTCGGCACCTTC. Its translation is CASSPQGVGTF.

This chain connects TRBV5-5 to TRBJ2-7; 11 bases map to TRBD2. The CDR3 length is 16 residues. V was clipped by 4 bases and J by 3 bases; unmatched bases: 9. The germline V gene encodes CDR1 SGHKS and CDR2 YYEKEE (reference sequence). The CDR3 DNA follows: TGTGCCAGCAGCGTGGGACTAGCGGACTCAGTCTACGAGCAGTACTTC. Translated: CASSVGLADSVYEQYF. Using reference TRBV5-5 and TRBJ2-7 for the parts outside the CDR3, the full variable domain is DAGVTQSPTHLIKTRGQQVTLRCSPISGHKSVSWYQQVLGQGPQFIFQYYEKEERGRGNFPDRFSARQFPNYSSELNVNALLLGDSALYLCASSVGLADSVYEQYFGPGTRLTVT.

The chain employs TRBV5-4 and TRBJ1-4; tentatively, D is TRBD1 (6 bases). V lost 4 bases and J 7 bases, leaving 20 bases between the germline ends. CDR3 length: 16 amino acids. Germline V lookup: CDR1 SGHNT, CDR2 YYREEE (reference sequence). The CDR3 sequence: CASSVLGAGEGEKLFF. CDR3 DNA: TGTGCCAGCAGCGTGTTGGGGGCAGGGGAAGGTGAAAAACTGTTTTTT.

The genes are TRBV11-2 and TRBJ2-1; D might be TRBD2 (6 bases). With 3 bases removed from V and 7 bases from J, the gap between germline ends came to 13 bases. This CDR3 is built from 14 residues. Germline V lookup: CDR1 SGHAT, CDR2 FQNNGV. CDR3 bases: TGTGCCAGCAGCTTCGGACTACCTGGGAATGAGCAGTTCTTC. Translated, it gives CASSFGLPGNEQFF.

The chain uses TRBV4-1 and TRBJ1-6; D remains unclear. Germline V lookup: CDR1 MGHRA, CDR2 YSYEKL. V lost 0 bases to trimming and J lost 8 bases, with 17 bases between them. This CDR3 has 17 amino acids. The CDR3 loop reads CASSQDPAPADYSPLHF. The CDR3, as DNA: TGCGCCAGCAGCCAAGACCCTGCTCCCGCGGATTATTCACCCCTCCACTTT.

The chain carries TRBV7-9 and TRBJ2-7; D uncertain. Germline CDR1 SEHNR, CDR2 FQNEAQ (reference sequence). V dropped 3 bases and J dropped 5 bases, with 17 bases sitting between them. This CDR3 spans 15 amino acids. The CDR3 nucleotides read TGTGCCAGCAGCTTCTTCGTCTTTGGCACCCACGAGCAGTACTTC. Encoded protein: CASSFFVFGTHEQYF.

This clone occurred once. The J gene is TRBJ2-5, the V gene TRBV10-3; D is perhaps TRBD1 (6 bases). Per germline, CDR1 ENHRY and CDR2 SYGVKD. CDR3 length equals 12 residues. V was cut by 6 bases and J by 4 bases, with 9 bases left in between. The DNA of the CDR3 is TGTGCCATCAGGGGGGCACGAGAGACCCAGTACTTC. It codes for CAIRGARETQYF.

This clone was recorded a few times. The chain combines TRBV27 with TRBJ1-1, with 8 bases lining up with TRBD1. V gave up 0 bases and J gave up 6 bases; unmatched junction bases: 6. CDR1 is MNHEY and CDR2 is SMNVEV in the germline V gene (reference sequence). The CDR3 runs 15 residues. In DNA form, the CDR3 reads TGTGCCAGCAGTTTATCGACAGGGGAAGGAGCTGAAGCTTTCTTT. Translating gives CASSLSTGEGAEAFF.

The gene calls are TRBV6-5 and TRBJ1-4; D uncertain. Looked up from germline, CDR1 is MNHEY and CDR2 is SVGAGI. This CDR3 is 14 amino acids long. V was shortened by 2 bases and J by 7 bases, with 11 bases between the two germline ends. DNA for the CDR3: TGTGCCAGCAGTTACGGCGGCCTGGGTGAAAAACTGTTTTTT. It codes for CASSYGGLGEKLFF.

V usage is TRBV5-4 and J usage is TRBJ2-5, with unresolved D. The CDR3 has 13 residues. The V gene lost 0 bases and the J gene lost 5 bases, with 8 bases spanning the gap. Germline assignment: CDR1 SGHNT and CDR2 YYREEE (reference sequence). In DNA, the CDR3 is TGTGCCAGCAGCTTGGTTCTAGAGGAGACCCAGTACTTC. Its protein product is CASSLVLEETQYF.

The chain links TRBV27 to TRBJ2-3; 9 bases are a match to TRBD2. The CDR3 totals 17 residues. CDR1 is MNHEY and CDR2 is SMNVEV in the germline V gene (reference sequence). The J segment lost 2 bases and the V segment lost 6 bases, leaving 12 bases of the junction unmatched. In DNA, the CDR3 is TGTGCCAGCAGCAACCCGACGCTAGCGGGATCCACAGATACGCAGTATTTT. Protein sequence: CASSNPTLAGSTDTQYF.

The V call is TRBV19, the J call TRBJ1-1; D is possibly TRBD1 (5 bases). Trimming removed 7 bases from V and 0 bases from J, with 18 bases in between. Germline CDR1 reads LNHDA; CDR2 reads SQIVND (reference sequence). The CDR3 is 16 residues long. The CDR3: CASTQRGSRMNTEAFF. In DNA form, the CDR3 reads TGTGCCAGTACCCAGCGGGGCAGCCGCATGAACACTGAAGCTTTCTTT.